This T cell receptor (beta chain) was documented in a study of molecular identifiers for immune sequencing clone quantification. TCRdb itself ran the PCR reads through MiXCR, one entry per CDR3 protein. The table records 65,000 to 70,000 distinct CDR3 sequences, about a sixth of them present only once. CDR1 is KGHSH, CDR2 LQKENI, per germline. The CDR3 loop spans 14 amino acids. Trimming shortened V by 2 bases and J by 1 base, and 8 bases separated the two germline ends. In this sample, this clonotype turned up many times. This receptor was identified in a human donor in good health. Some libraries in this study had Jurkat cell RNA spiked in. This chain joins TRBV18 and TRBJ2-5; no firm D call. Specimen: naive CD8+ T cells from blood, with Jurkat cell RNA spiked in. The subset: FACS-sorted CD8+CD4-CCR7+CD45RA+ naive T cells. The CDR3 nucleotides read TGTGCCAGCTCACCATCAAAATTCCAAGAGACCCAGTACTTC. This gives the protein CASSPSKFQETQYF.